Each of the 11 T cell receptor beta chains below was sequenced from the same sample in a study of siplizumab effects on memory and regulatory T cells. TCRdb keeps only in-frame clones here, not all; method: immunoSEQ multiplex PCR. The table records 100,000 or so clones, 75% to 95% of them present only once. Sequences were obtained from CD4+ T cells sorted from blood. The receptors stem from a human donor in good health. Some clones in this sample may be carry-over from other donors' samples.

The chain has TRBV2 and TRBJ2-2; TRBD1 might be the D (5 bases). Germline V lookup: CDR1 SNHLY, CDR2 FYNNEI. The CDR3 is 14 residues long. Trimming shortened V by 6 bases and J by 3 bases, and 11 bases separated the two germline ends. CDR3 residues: CASRPDSYTGELFF. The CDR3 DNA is TGTGCCAGCAGACCCGACAGTTACACCGGGGAGCTGTTTTTT.

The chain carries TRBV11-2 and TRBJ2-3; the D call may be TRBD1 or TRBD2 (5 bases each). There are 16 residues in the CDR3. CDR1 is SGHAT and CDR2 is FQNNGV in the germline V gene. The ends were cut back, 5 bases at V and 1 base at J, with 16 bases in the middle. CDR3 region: CASSHRDPWGTDTQYF. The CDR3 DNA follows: TGTGCCAGCAGCCACCGGGACCCATGGGGCACAGATACGCAGTATTTT.

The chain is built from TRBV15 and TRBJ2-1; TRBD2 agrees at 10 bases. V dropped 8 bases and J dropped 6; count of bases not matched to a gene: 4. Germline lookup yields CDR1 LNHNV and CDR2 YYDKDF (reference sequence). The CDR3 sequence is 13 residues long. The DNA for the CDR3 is TGTGCCACCCGGACTAGCGGAACCAATGAGCAGTTCTTC. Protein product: CATRTSGTNEQFF.

DNA for the CDR3: TGTGCCAGCAACCACAGGGAGAACATTCAGTACTTC. Translation gives CASNHRENIQYF. This chain uses TRBV6-1 with TRBJ2-4, with TRBD1 as a possible D gene (6 bases). CDR1 and CDR2 from the germline V gene are MNHNS and SASEGT. Trimming removed 7 bases from V and 7 bases from J, with 11 bases in between. This CDR3 has 12 residues.

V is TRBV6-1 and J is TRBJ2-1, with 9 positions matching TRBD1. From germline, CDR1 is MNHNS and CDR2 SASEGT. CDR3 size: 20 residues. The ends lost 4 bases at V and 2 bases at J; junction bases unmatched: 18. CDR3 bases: TGTGCCAGCAGTGTAATCCCGGGACAGGGACTTTCGTTGGCCTACAATGAGCAGTTCTTC. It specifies CASSVIPGQGLSLAYNEQFF.

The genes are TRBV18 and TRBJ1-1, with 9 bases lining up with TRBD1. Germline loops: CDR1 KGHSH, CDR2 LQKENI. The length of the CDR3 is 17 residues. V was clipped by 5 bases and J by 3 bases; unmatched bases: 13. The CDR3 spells CASSSQGASHVYTEAFF. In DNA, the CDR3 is TGTGCCAGCTCATCACAGGGGGCGTCTCATGTTTACACTGAAGCTTTCTTT. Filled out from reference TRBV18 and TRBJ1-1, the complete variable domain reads NAGVMQNPRHLVRRRGQEARLRCSPMKGHSHVYWYRQLPEEGLKFMVYLQKENIIDESGMPKERFSAEFPKEGPSILRIQQVVRGDSAAYFCASSSQGASHVYTEAFFGQGTRLTVV.

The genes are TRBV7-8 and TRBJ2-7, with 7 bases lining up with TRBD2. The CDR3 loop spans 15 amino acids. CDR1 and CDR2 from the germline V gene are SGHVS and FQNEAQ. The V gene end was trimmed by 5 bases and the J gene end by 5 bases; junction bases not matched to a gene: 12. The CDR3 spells CASSPIGEGWDEQYF. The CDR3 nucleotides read TGTGCCAGCAGCCCCATCGGGGAGGGATGGGACGAGCAGTACTTC.

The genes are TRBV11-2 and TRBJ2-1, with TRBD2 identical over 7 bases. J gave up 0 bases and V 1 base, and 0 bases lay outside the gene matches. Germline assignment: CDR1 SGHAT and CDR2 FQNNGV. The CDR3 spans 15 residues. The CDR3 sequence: CASSLGGSSYNEQFF. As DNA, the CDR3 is TGTGCCAGCAGCTTAGGCGGGAGCTCCTACAATGAGCAGTTCTTC. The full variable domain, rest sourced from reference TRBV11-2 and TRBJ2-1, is EAGVAQSPRYKIIEKRQSVAFWCNPISGHATLYWYQQILGQGPKLLIQFQNNGVVDDSQLPKDRFSAERLKGVDSTLKIQPAKLEDSAVYLCASSLGGSSYNEQFFGPGTRLTVL.

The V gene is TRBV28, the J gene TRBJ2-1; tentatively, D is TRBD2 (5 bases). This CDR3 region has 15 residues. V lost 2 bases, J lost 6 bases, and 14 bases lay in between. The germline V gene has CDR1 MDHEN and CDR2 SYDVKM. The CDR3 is CASSLPRSGSNEQFF. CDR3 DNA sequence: TGTGCCAGCAGTTTACCTCGGAGCGGCTCCAATGAGCAGTTCTTC.

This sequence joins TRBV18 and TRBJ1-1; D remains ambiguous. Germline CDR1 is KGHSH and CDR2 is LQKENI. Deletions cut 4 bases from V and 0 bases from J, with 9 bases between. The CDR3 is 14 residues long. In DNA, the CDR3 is TGTGCCAGCTCACGAGAAACCTTGAACACTGAAGCTTTCTTT. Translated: CASSRETLNTEAFF.

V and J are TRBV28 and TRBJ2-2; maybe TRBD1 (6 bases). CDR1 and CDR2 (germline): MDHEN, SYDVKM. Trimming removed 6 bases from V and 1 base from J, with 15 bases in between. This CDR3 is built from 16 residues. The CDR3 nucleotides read TGTGCCAGCAGCGGGGTAGGGACACAGAACACCGGGGAGCTGTTTTTT. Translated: CASSGVGTQNTGELFF.